The 29 T cell receptor beta chains below were found in one sample sequenced in a study of cytomegalovirus exposure and HLA in healthy donors (dated by TCRdb to between 2016 and 2019). Receptor amplification or capture employed the immunoSEQ multiplex PCR assay. A mixture of 60 forward primers for TCR Vbeta segments and 13 reverse primers for TCR Jbeta segments was used in the multiplex PCR. Here the immuneACCESS table is served through TCRdb, limited to in-frame sequences with V and J called. Missing clones are a known gap in these copies; in checked studies unresolved V genes cover under half, and the rest lacks a known reason. For this sample the table gives 150,000 to 200,000 clones, of which roughly 68% were detected only once. More than 9% of the sample is held by the ten biggest clonotypes. Sequences were obtained from PBMCs. The receptors shown here come from a man aged 30 to 39 in good health and CMV-seropositive.

This rearrangement joins TRBV2 to TRBJ1-5; possibly TRBD1 for D (5 bases). The V gene lost 8 bases and the J gene lost 2 bases, with 13 bases spanning the gap. The germline gives CDR1 SNHLY, CDR2 FYNNEI. This CDR3 is built from 14 residues. CDR3 protein: CASLGRVGNQPQHF. The CDR3, as DNA: TGTGCCAGCTTAGGCAGGGTTGGCAATCAGCCCCAGCATTTT. Using reference TRBV2 and TRBJ1-5 for the parts outside the CDR3, the full variable domain is EPEVTQTPSHQVTQMGQEVILRCVPISNHLYFYWYRQILGQKVEFLVSFYNNEISEKSEIFDDQFSVERPDGSNFTLKIRSTKLEDSAMYFCASLGRVGNQPQHFGDGTRLSIL.

This clone came up a few times. The CDR3 is CASSLWGLAGTYEQYF. For the CDR3, the DNA is TGTGCCAGCAGTTTATGGGGACTAGCGGGGACCTACGAGCAGTACTTC. The chain joins TRBV28 to TRBJ2-5, with 13 bases identical to TRBD2. The J call may be mistaken, given a closer DNA end match to TRBJ2-7. Germline values: CDR1 MDHEN, CDR2 SYDVKM. This CDR3 has 16 residues.

The rearrangement joins TRBV6-5 to TRBJ2-5, with TRBD2 matching over 11 bases. With the DNA end fitting TRBJ2-7 better, the J assignment may be wrong. Germline loops: CDR1 MNHEY, CDR2 SVGAGI. CDR3 size: 16 residues. For the CDR3, the DNA is TGTGCCAGCAGTTCTCTAGCGGGAGGAGGTTCCTACGAGCAGTACTTC. Amino acid sequence: CASSSLAGGGSYEQYF.

The chain joins TRBV6-6 to TRBJ1-1; D is uncertain. In germline, CDR1 is MNHNY, CDR2 SVGAGI (reference sequence). The ends were cut back, 2 bases at V and 4 bases at J, with 8 bases in the middle. The CDR3 runs to 13 residues. The CDR3 DNA sequence: TGTGCCAGCAGTTACAAAGGGAGCACTGAAGCTTTCTTT. It is translated as CASSYKGSTEAFF.

The chain couples TRBV6-1 to TRBJ2-2; 8 nucleotides agree with TRBD1. Germline CDR1 MNHNS, CDR2 SASEGT. This CDR3 region has 14 residues. V trimming: 10 bases; J trimming: 4 bases; junction bases outside the gene matches: 8. CDR3 sequence (DNA): TGTGCCACCAGGGGGCCGCGCAGCACCGGGGAGCTGTTTTTT. This sequence encodes CATRGPRSTGELFF.

The chain is built from TRBV10-1 and TRBJ1-1; D gene unclear. CDR3 length: 13 residues. The germline V and J ends were trimmed by 3 bases and 0 bases, with 5 bases remaining between them. CDR1 WNHNN and CDR2 SYGVQD come from the germline V gene (reference sequence). CDR3 sequence: CASSDNMNTEAFF. The CDR3, as DNA: TGCGCCAGCAGTGACAACATGAACACTGAAGCTTTCTTT.

This clone turned up a few times. J is TRBJ2-7 and V is TRBV19, with TRBD1 as a possible D gene (7 bases). This CDR3 has 15 residues. CDR1 is LNHDA and CDR2 is SQIVND in the germline V gene (reference sequence). Trimming pared 1 base from V and 10 bases from J, leaving 20 bases between. The CDR3 reads CASSIVGGGADVQYF. The CDR3, as DNA: TGTGCCAGTAGTATAGTCGGAGGGGGCGCGGACGTTCAGTACTTC.

This chain joins TRBV2 and TRBJ1-5; D is undetermined. V was cut by 4 bases and J by 5 bases, with 3 bases left in between. This CDR3 spans 11 amino acids. Per germline, CDR1 SNHLY and CDR2 FYNNEI. In DNA, the CDR3 is TGTGCCAGCAGTGCCGATCAGCCCCAGCATTTT. The encoded protein is CASSADQPQHF.

The chain employs TRBV30 and TRBJ1-1; TRBD1 agrees at 7 bases. The CDR3 covers 14 residues. Germline V gene sequence: CDR1 GTSNPN, CDR2 SVGIG (reference sequence). V shed 3 bases and J 3 bases; nucleotides not matched to a gene: 7. The CDR3 DNA is TGTGCCTGGAGCCTAGACAGGGTCCACACTGAAGCTTTCTTT. It is translated as CAWSLDRVHTEAFF.

The chain recombines TRBV7-6 with TRBJ2-7; D is perhaps TRBD1 (5 bases). The CDR3 contains 13 residues. The germline V gene encodes CDR1 SGHVS and CDR2 FNYEAQ. V was shortened by 5 bases and J by 3 bases, with 11 bases between the two germline ends. This chain's CDR3 is CASSHGQGYEQYF. CDR3 sequence (DNA): TGTGCCAGCAGCCACGGACAAGGCTACGAGCAGTACTTC.

The rearrangement uses TRBV11-2 and TRBJ1-2; possibly TRBD1 for D (6 bases). The CDR3 has 14 residues. Germline V lookup: CDR1 SGHAT, CDR2 FQNNGV. V shed 0 bases and J shed 8 bases, with 13 bases lying between them. This CDR3 is CASSLDRQVGGYTF. The DNA of the CDR3 is TGTGCCAGCAGCTTAGATCGACAGGTCGGGGGCTACACCTTC. Based on the CDR3 plus reference TRBV11-2 and TRBJ1-2, the full variable domain is EAGVAQSPRYKIIEKRQSVAFWCNPISGHATLYWYQQILGQGPKLLIQFQNNGVVDDSQLPKDRFSAERLKGVDSTLKIQPAKLEDSAVYLCASSLDRQVGGYTFGSGTRLTVV.

Regarding this clone: In the same sample, other DNA sequences code for this CDR3. The chain links TRBV11-2 to TRBJ1-2; tentative D call: TRBD1 (5 bases). Germline CDR1 and CDR2: SGHAT and FQNNGV. Trimming took 1 base from V and 2 from J, leaving 5 bases between them. The length of the CDR3 is 13 residues. The CDR3 bases are TGTGCCAGCAGCTTAGGACAGAACTATGGCTACACCTTC. Protein sequence: CASSLGQNYGYTF.

The V gene is TRBV10-2, the J gene TRBJ1-1; 8 bases fit TRBD1. The CDR3 has 16 residues. CDR1 WSHSY and CDR2 SAAADI come from the germline V gene. Germline trimming cut 1 base from V and 5 bases from J; bases unmatched to any gene: 9. The CDR3 DNA reads TGCGCCAGCAGTGAGTTGGCAGGGGGCTCGGATACTGAAGCTTTCTTT. It codes for CASSELAGGSDTEAFF.

The V and J genes are TRBV19 and TRBJ1-5; no firm D call. Germline V gene sequence: CDR1 LNHDA, CDR2 SQIVND (reference sequence). The CDR3 is 18 amino acids. V was pared by 4 bases and J by 1 base, with 20 bases between. CDR3 sequence: CASSNPTGGGWSNQPQHF. The CDR3 DNA follows: TGTGCCAGTAGTAATCCAACCGGAGGCGGTTGGAGCAATCAGCCCCAGCATTTT. Filled out from reference TRBV19 and TRBJ1-5, the complete variable domain reads DGGITQSPKYLFRKEGQNVTLSCEQNLNHDAMYWYRQDPGQGLRLIYYSQIVNDFQKGDIAEGYSVSREKKESFPLTVTSAQKNPTAFYLCASSNPTGGGWSNQPQHFGDGTRLSIL.

The chain links TRBV29-1 to TRBJ2-7; tentative D call: TRBD1 (6 bases). Per the germline V gene, CDR1 is SQVTM and CDR2 is ANQGSEA. The CDR3 is made up of 13 amino acids. V gave up 6 bases and J gave up 3 bases, with 15 bases separating them. The CDR3 sequence: CSVGNKGDYEQYF. CDR3 DNA sequence: TGCAGCGTCGGAAATAAGGGGGACTACGAGCAGTACTTC.

V and J are TRBV25-1 and TRBJ2-7, with D hard to call. With 8 bases removed from V and 3 bases from J, the gap between germline ends came to 14 bases. The CDR3 loop spans 13 amino acids. Germline V lookup: CDR1 MGHDK, CDR2 SYGVNS. The CDR3, as DNA: TGTGCCAGCCCGAGGTCCGGAAACTACGAGCAGTACTTC. This codes for CASPRSGNYEQYF.

The chain has TRBV5-1 and TRBJ2-3; 13 bases fit TRBD2. The CDR3 extends over 16 amino acids. Losses at the gene ends were 0 bases for V and 4 bases for J; bases not matched to a gene: 2. Germline V gives CDR1 SGHRS, CDR2 YFSETQ. The CDR3 DNA reads as TGCGCCAGCAGCTTGGAACTAGCGGGAGGGGCAGATACGCAGTATTTT. Protein: CASSLELAGGADTQYF. Variable domain in full (rest from reference TRBV5-1 and TRBJ2-3): KAGVTQTPRYLIKTRGQQVTLSCSPISGHRSVSWYQQTPGQGLQFLFEYFSETQRNKGNFPGRFSGRQFSNSRSEMNVSTLELGDSALYLCASSLELAGGADTQYFGPGTRLTVL.

The chain links TRBV27 to TRBJ2-2; D is possibly TRBD2 (5 bases). Germline values: CDR1 MNHEY, CDR2 SMNVEV (reference sequence). The CDR3 extends over 14 amino acids. The V and J ends lost 2 bases and 2 bases respectively, with 6 bases between them. As DNA, the CDR3 is TGTGCCAGCAGTTTACGGGAAAACACCGGGGAGCTGTTTTTT. Translation gives CASSLRENTGELFF.

This clone was observed a handful of times. The chain uses TRBV5-5 and TRBJ2-5; TRBD2 aligns across 7 bases. Germline V CDR1 and CDR2: SGHKS, YYEKEE (reference sequence). V trimming: 0 bases; J trimming: 4 bases; junction bases outside the gene matches: 6. The CDR3 runs to 15 residues. The chain's CDR3 is CASSLALAGAETQYF. The DNA for the CDR3 is TGTGCCAGCAGCTTGGCTTTAGCGGGCGCAGAGACCCAGTACTTC. Based on the CDR3 plus reference TRBV5-5 and TRBJ2-5, the full variable domain is DAGVTQSPTHLIKTRGQQVTLRCSPISGHKSVSWYQQVLGQGPQFIFQYYEKEERGRGNFPDRFSARQFPNYSSELNVNALLLGDSALYLCASSLALAGAETQYFGPGTRLLVL.

The chain employs TRBV19 and TRBJ1-5; 7 bases map to TRBD1. CDR3 length: 14 amino acids. With V trimmed by 7 bases and J by 5 bases, 8 bases remained unmatched. Germline CDR1 is LNHDA and CDR2 is SQIVND (reference sequence). In nucleotides, the CDR3 is TGTGCCAGTAAGGGGGCGGATTACGATCAGCCCCAGCATTTT. Protein: CASKGADYDQPQHF.

The chain is built from TRBV5-4 and TRBJ2-7; 7 nucleotides line up with TRBD1. Trimming at V came to 3 bases and at J to 0 bases, leaving 6 bases not matched to a gene. CDR1 and CDR2 (germline): SGHNT, YYREEE (reference sequence). The CDR3 length is 15 residues. CDR3 in amino acids: CASSSPTGYSYEQYF. The CDR3 DNA follows: TGTGCCAGCAGCTCGCCGACAGGGTACTCCTACGAGCAGTACTTC.

The J gene is TRBJ2-7, the V gene TRBV30; D is unresolved. Trimming left V 4 bases short and J 5 bases short, with 9 bases between. CDR1 is GTSNPN, CDR2 SVGIG, per germline (reference sequence). This CDR3 comprises 11 residues. The DNA of the CDR3 is TGTGCCTGGACAGGTTCTGACGAGCAGTACTTC. Translation gives CAWTGSDEQYF.

The chain uses TRBV2 and TRBJ2-5; 10 bases fit TRBD1. Looked up from germline, CDR1 is SNHLY and CDR2 is FYNNEI. Trimming took 6 bases from V and 1 from J; bases not matched to a gene: 8. The CDR3 sequence is 16 residues long. CDR3 region: CASSYGQGGLQETQYF. CDR3 nucleotides: TGTGCCAGCAGCTATGGACAGGGGGGTCTCCAAGAGACCCAGTACTTC.

The chain has TRBV12-5 and TRBJ2-5; TRBD1 agrees at 8 bases. The V segment lost 5 bases and the J segment 4 bases; nucleotides outside the gene matches: 6. The CDR3 has 14 residues. CDR1 and CDR2 from the germline V gene are LGHNT and FRNRAP. The chain's CDR3 is CASGDRGSSETQYF. CDR3 nucleotides: TGTGCTAGTGGTGACAGGGGAAGTTCAGAGACCCAGTACTTC.

This clone was counted between two and nine times. The rearrangement links TRBV30 to TRBJ1-1, with 7 bases fitting TRBD1. The germline CDR1 and CDR2 sequences are GTSNPN and SVGIG (reference sequence). The CDR3 has 13 amino acids. V dropped 5 bases and J dropped 0; count of bases not matched to a gene: 3. The CDR3 loop reads CAWGGQLNTEAFF. As DNA, the CDR3 is TGTGCCTGGGGGGGACAGCTGAACACTGAAGCTTTCTTT.

The chain couples TRBV16 to TRBJ1-4; 7 positions agree with TRBD1. After removal of 4 bases from V and 7 bases from J, the junction contained 6 bases not matched to a gene. From germline, CDR1 is KGHSY and CDR2 FQNENV. The CDR3 runs to 14 residues. The CDR3 DNA reads TGTGCCAGCAGCCGGCAGGGGGACGGTGAAAAACTGTTTTTT. Encoded protein: CASSRQGDGEKLFF.

The sample holds one count of this clone. The chain combines TRBV6-6 with TRBJ2-1; D is perhaps TRBD2 (7 bases). V lost 5 bases and J lost 2, with 10 bases in between. Per the germline V gene, CDR1 is MNHNY and CDR2 is SVGAGI (reference sequence). The CDR3 has 14 amino acids. The CDR3 coding sequence is TGTGCCAGCAGTCCCGGGGGGCCCTACAATGAGCAGTTCTTC. Residues: CASSPGGPYNEQFF.

The chain has TRBV4-1 and TRBJ1-6; D is perhaps TRBD1 (5 bases). V lost 6 bases and J 9 bases, leaving 21 bases between the germline ends. Looked up from germline, CDR1 is MGHRA and CDR2 is YSYEKL. The CDR3 is made up of 16 amino acids. The CDR3 bases are TGCGCCAGCAGGCAGACCGTCAGGGTAGACTCTTCACCCCTCCACTTT. Its protein product is CASRQTVRVDSSPLHF.

The CDR3 loop reads CAWMDPRVVSTDTQYF. The DNA of the CDR3 is TGTGCCTGGATGGACCCCAGGGTGGTAAGCACAGATACGCAGTATTTT. The chain employs TRBV30 and TRBJ2-3; D might be TRBD1 (5 bases). V was clipped by 4 bases and J by 0 bases, with 17 bases between them. The CDR3 is made up of 16 amino acids. Germline assignment: CDR1 GTSNPN and CDR2 SVGIG (reference sequence). Using reference TRBV30 and TRBJ2-3 for the parts outside the CDR3, the full variable domain is SQTIHQWPATLVQPVGSPLSLECTVEGTSNPNLYWYRQAAGRGLQLLFYSVGIGQISSEVPQNLSASRPQDRQFILSSKKLLLSDSGFYLCAWMDPRVVSTDTQYFGPGTRLTVL.